This is a list of T cell receptor beta chains from one sample in a study of cytomegalovirus exposure and HLA in healthy donors. Assay: immunoSEQ multiplex PCR; the TCRdb copy retains only in-frame clones and omits some. The sample lists about 160,000 clones, around 76% seen once, with over 2% in the top ten. The sample comprised PBMCs. These receptors were collected from a female donor in good health and CMV-seronegative. Both conserved end residues are part of each CDR3. Each record gives: clone size, J gene, V gene, D gene, CDR3 DNA, CDR3 protein. D genes are given only for firm matches. Only part of the rows carry a size: once, few, many, or a class if the clone is expanded.

. TRBJ2-7 TRBV10-2 TRBD1 TGCGCCAGCAGTGAGTCCCCGGGACAGGGCCTCTACGAGCAGTACTTC CASSESPGQGLYEQYF
. TRBJ1-2 TRBV2 TRBD1 TGTGCCAGCAGCGGGGACAGCGGCTATGGCTACACCTTC CASSGDSGYGYTF
. TRBJ2-1 TRBV7-9 TRBD2 TGTGCCAGCAGCTTGACCAGCGGGAGGAATGAGCAGTTCTTC CASSLTSGRNEQFF
once TRBJ1-5 TRBV6-1 TRBD1 TGTGCCAGCAGTTCAGATACAGGGGGACATCAGCCCCAGCATTTT CASSSDTGGHQPQHF
. TRBJ2-5 TRBV9 TRBD2 TGTGCCAGCAGCGCGGCGGGGGGGCCGGGAGAGACCCAGTACTTC CASSAAGGPGETQYF
. TRBJ1-1 TRBV9 . TGTGCCAGCAGCGTAGCTCACAGGGCCGGGGACACTGAAGCTTTCTTT CASSVAHRAGDTEAFF
. TRBJ2-7 TRBV27 TRBD1 TGTGCCAGCAGTTCCGGGACAGGGTTCCCCTACGAGCAGTACTTC CASSSGTGFPYEQYF
few TRBJ1-1 TRBV2 . TGTGCCAGCAACCTAGGACAGAACACTGAAGCTTTCTTT CASNLGQNTEAFF
. TRBJ2-3 TRBV29-1 TRBD2 TGCAGCGTCGACAGACTAGCGGGGGAGGTAGATACGCAGTATTTT CSVDRLAGEVDTQYF
few TRBJ2-7 TRBV5-1 TRBD2 TGCGCCAGCAGCGTAGGACTAGCGGGGGGGCGATACTCCTACGAGCAGTACTTC CASSVGLAGGRYSYEQYF
. TRBJ2-7 TRBV5-5 TRBD1 TGTGCCAGCAGCTTGGCCGGAACAGGGGGTGAGCAGTACTTC CASSLAGTGGEQYF
. TRBJ2-3 TRBV4-1 TRBD2 TGCGCCAGCAGTCTAATAGCGGGGGGACTCACAGATACGCAGTATTTT CASSLIAGGLTDTQYF
. TRBJ1-1 TRBV6-5 TRBD1 TGTGCCAGCAGTTTCTACAGGGGGATCACTGAAGCTTTCTTT CASSFYRGITEAFF
. TRBJ2-5 TRBV5-4 . TGTGCCAGCAGCTTGGGGGGACGGGGGTACCAAGAGACCCAGTACTTC CASSLGGRGYQETQYF
once TRBJ2-1 TRBV25-1 TRBD2 TGTGCCAGCAGTCCGACTAGCGGGAGGGCCCGCTCCTACAATGAGCAGTTCTTC CASSPTSGRARSYNEQFF
. TRBJ2-1 TRBV4-1 . TGCGCCAGCAGCCAAGATGGTAGCGCAAACTACAATGAGCAGTTCTTC CASSQDGSANYNEQFF
. TRBJ2-3 TRBV10-1 TRBD2 TGCGCCAGCAGTGATGCGGGGGGGAGCACAGATACGCAGTATTTT CASSDAGGSTDTQYF
. TRBJ2-7 TRBV6-5 TRBD1 TGTGCCAGCAGACTCGGGACAGGGGCGACCTACGAGCAGTACTTC CASRLGTGATYEQYF
. TRBJ2-5 TRBV6-5 . TGTGCCAGCAGTTACTCCCCTTCGGCGTTGGGCGACCAGTACTTC CASSYSPSALGDQYF
. TRBJ2-5 TRBV5-4 . TGTGCCAGCAGCTTGAATCCAGGGCCAGAGACCCAGTACTTC CASSLNPGPETQYF
. TRBJ2-2 TRBV2 . TGTGCCAGTACCACCGGAGGGACCGGGGAGCTGTTTTTT CASTTGGTGELFF
. TRBJ1-2 TRBV9 . TGTGCCAGCAGCGTTTCGGGGGAGCGAGGCTACACCTTC CASSVSGERGYTF
few TRBJ1-5 TRBV5-5 . TGTGCCAGCAGCTTGAGAGTGTATAGCAATCAGCCCCAGCATTTT CASSLRVYSNQPQHF
. TRBJ2-5 TRBV2 . TGTGCCAGCAGAATAGGGGTGGACAGCAGCAAGACCCAGTACTTC CASRIGVDSSKTQYF
. TRBJ1-2 TRBV7-9 TRBD1 TGTGCCAGCAGCTTAGGAAGGGACAGGGGGCTTTATGGCTACACCTTC CASSLGRDRGLYGYTF
. TRBJ1-2 TRBV30 TRBD1 TGTGCCTGGAGCCACGGGACAGGGGGCGAAAAGGTTGGCTACACCTTC CAWSHGTGGEKVGYTF
. TRBJ2-7 TRBV30 . TGTGCCAGAAGGGACATCGGCGAGCAGTACTTC CARRDIGEQYF
. TRBJ1-5 TRBV6-5 TRBD1 TGTGCCAGCAGGCGGGACAGGGGGTGGAATCAGCCCCAGCATTTT CASRRDRGWNQPQHF
. TRBJ1-2 TRBV5-1 TRBD1 TGCGCCAGCAGCGGCGGACAGGGAGGCTATGGCTACACCTTC CASSGGQGGYGYTF
. TRBJ1-2 TRBV5-1 TRBD1 TGCGCCAGCAGCTCCGGACAGGGGGGTGGCTACACCTTC CASSSGQGGGYTF
once TRBJ1-1 TRBV6-5 . TGTGCCAGCAGGGACGGGATGAACACTGAAGCTTTCTTT CASRDGMNTEAFF
once TRBJ2-7 TRBV27 . TGTGCCAGCAGTTTATGGGGCGTTAGCTCCTACGAGCAGTACTTC CASSLWGVSSYEQYF
. TRBJ1-2 TRBV6-6 . TGTGCCAGCAGTTACTTCCGGCAGGGGACTACATATGGCTACACCTTC CASSYFRQGTTYGYTF
. TRBJ1-1 TRBV6-1 TRBD1 TGTGCCAGCGGGACAGAATTTCACACTGAAGCTTTCTTT CASGTEFHTEAFF
. TRBJ2-6 TRBV30 TRBD1 TGTGCCTGGAGTAAGGGACAGGGGAGCCCTGGGGCCAACGTCCTGACTTTC CAWSKGQGSPGANVLTF
. TRBJ2-7 TRBV6-5 . TGTGCCAGCAGTTACTCAGGACGCGGGCTGGACGAGCAGTACTTC CASSYSGRGLDEQYF
. TRBJ1-2 TRBV15 . TGTGCCACCAGCAGAGATAGATCTAACTATGGCTACACCTTC CATSRDRSNYGYTF
few TRBJ1-1 TRBV15 TRBD1 TGTGCCACCAGCAGAGGTGTTAGGACAGGGTATCTGGGCACTGAAGCTTTCTTT CATSRGVRTGYLGTEAFF
. TRBJ2-7 TRBV19 . TGTGCCAGTAGTATCCCAGGCTCCTACGAGCAGTACTTC CASSIPGSYEQYF
. TRBJ1-2 TRBV13 . TGTGCCAGCAGCTTAGGGTCTGGGGGGGCAGGGAATGGCTACACCTTC CASSLGSGGAGNGYTF
. TRBJ1-1 TRBV29-1 TRBD1 TGCAGCGTGGGACACAGGGGAGTGGGTGAAGCTTTCTTT CSVGHRGVGEAFF
. TRBJ1-1 TRBV7-3 TRBD1 TGTGCCAGCAGCTTGGACAGGGTGAACACTGAAGCTTTCTTT CASSLDRVNTEAFF
. TRBJ1-4 TRBV29-1 . TGCAGCGCCGACCACGGGGTAGGGGAAAAACTGTTTTTT CSADHGVGEKLFF
few TRBJ2-1 TRBV5-1 TRBD1 TGCGCCAGCAGACAGGGGACGGTCTCCTACAATGAGCAGTTCTTC CASRQGTVSYNEQFF
few TRBJ1-4 TRBV19 . TGTGCCAGTAGTCCCAGGGGATTCCCAGAAAAACTGTTTTTT CASSPRGFPEKLFF
. TRBJ1-5 TRBV6-1 . TGTGCCAGCAGTGAAGCTGTCGGAGGATATAGCAATCAGCCCCAGCATTTT CASSEAVGGYSNQPQHF
. TRBJ2-5 TRBV29-1 TRBD1 TGCAGCGTTACTCCGGGACAGGGGGGCCAAGAGACCCAGTACTTC CSVTPGQGGQETQYF
few TRBJ2-1 TRBV29-1 . TGCAGCGTTGATAATCAGGGAGGCCCAGAGCAGTTCTTC CSVDNQGGPEQFF
. TRBJ1-4 TRBV25-1 . TGTGCCAGCAGTGAATGGGGGGATAATGAAAAACTGTTTTTT CASSEWGDNEKLFF
. TRBJ2-7 TRBV9 . TGTGCCAGCAGCGTAAAAGGGAGGCTTCCCTACGAGCAGTACTTC CASSVKGRLPYEQYF
. TRBJ2-7 TRBV15 . TGTGCCACCAGCAGAGGAGACTCGAGCTACGAGCAGTACTTC CATSRGDSSYEQYF
once TRBJ2-3 TRBV19 . TGTGCCAGTAGTTTAACCGGGACACCCGCTGATACGCAGTATTTT CASSLTGTPADTQYF
. TRBJ1-1 TRBV2 . TGTGCCAGCAGCCTAGGACAGTTAGGTTGGGGATTGAACACTGAAGCTTTCTTT CASSLGQLGWGLNTEAFF
. TRBJ2-7 TRBV11-1 . TGTGCCAGCAGCTTGGGTTGGGGGGCCTACGAGCAGTACTTC CASSLGWGAYEQYF
few TRBJ1-2 TRBV5-8 . TGTGCCAGCAGCTTGGTCGGGTCTAACTATGGCTACACCTTC CASSLVGSNYGYTF
. TRBJ2-7 TRBV10-1 TRBD1 TGCGCCAGCCCCGGGGCAGGGGGCGTGTACGAGCAGTACTTC CASPGAGGVYEQYF
once TRBJ2-7 TRBV20-1 . TGCAGTGCATATGACAGGGACTTGCAGTACTTC CSAYDRDLQYF
. TRBJ1-2 TRBV11-2 . TGTGCCAGCAGCTTGGGTGGGGCCAACTATGGCTACACCTTC CASSLGGANYGYTF
. TRBJ2-5 TRBV13 TRBD1 TGTGCCAGCAGCCCGGACAGGGAGGAGACCCAGTACTTC CASSPDREETQYF
few TRBJ2-3 TRBV11-2 TRBD2 TGTGCCAGCAGCTTAATAAGGACTAGGGCGGTAGATACGCAGTATTTT CASSLIRTRAVDTQYF